Listed below are T cell receptor beta chains from one sample, sequenced in a study of T cell responses to AZD1222 COVID-19 vaccine. Here immunoSEQ multiplex PCR was the method, and the copy in TCRdb shows in-frame clones only, minus some. Of under 200,000 clones in the sample, 90% are singletons; the top ten hold about 1.6%. Specimen: peripheral blood, collected on day 0 of AZD1222 vaccination. Receptors were obtained from an adult in good health. Each CDR3 is given with its conserved first and last residue. A D gene is named only where the DNA matches it firmly. Clone size appears in some rows only: once, few, many, or a class for an expanded clone.

v_call	j_call	d_call	clone_size	cdr3_aa	cdr3_nt
TRBV11-2	TRBJ1-1	NA	NA	CASSLGGRNTEAFF	TGTGCCAGCAGCTTGGGGGGGCGGAACACTGAAGCTTTCTTT
TRBV5-1	TRBJ1-4	NA	NA	CASSTSATNEKLFF	TGCGCCAGCAGCACAAGTGCAACTAATGAAAAACTGTTTTTT
TRBV4-1	TRBJ1-2	NA	many	CASSPSGVRGYTF	TGCGCCAGCAGCCCTTCGGGGGTCCGCGGCTACACCTTC
TRBV29-1	TRBJ1-1	TRBD1	NA	CSVYRGGTEAFF	TGCAGCGTTTACAGGGGAGGCACTGAAGCTTTCTTT
TRBV12-5	TRBJ2-5	TRBD2	NA	CASGLGRGGEETQYF	TGTGCTAGTGGTTTGGGTCGGGGAGGGGAAGAGACCCAGTACTTC
TRBV5-1	TRBJ2-3	TRBD2	once	CASTRASGGTTTDTQYF	TGCGCCAGCACCCGGGCTAGCGGGGGGACAACCACAGATACGCAGTATTTT
TRBV6-1	TRBJ1-2	NA	NA	CASSEVGSGGYTF	TGTGCCAGCAGTGAAGTCGGGTCGGGTGGCTACACCTTC
TRBV29-1	TRBJ2-7	TRBD2	once	CSVVGTPGLAGGIYEQYF	TGCAGCGTTGTTGGCACCCCGGGACTAGCGGGGGGTATCTACGAGCAGTACTTC
TRBV5-1	TRBJ2-2	NA	NA	CASSLVGGGELFF	TGCGCCAGCAGCTTGGTTGGCGGCGGGGAGCTGTTTTTT
TRBV27	TRBJ2-2	TRBD1	NA	CASSFSGGPGELFF	TGTGCCAGCAGTTTCTCAGGGGGCCCCGGGGAGCTGTTTTTT
TRBV10-3	TRBJ2-5	NA	NA	CAISDQIKTQYF	TGTGCCATCAGTGACCAGATAAAGACCCAGTACTTC
TRBV4-2	TRBJ2-4	TRBD2	NA	CASSPPSGGENIQYF	TGTGCCAGCAGCCCTCCTAGCGGGGGGGAGAACATTCAGTACTTC
TRBV28	TRBJ1-6	TRBD1	once	CASIRDRVNSPLHF	TGTGCCAGCATCAGGGACAGGGTTAACTCACCCCTCCACTTT
TRBV18	TRBJ1-6	TRBD1	NA	CASSPPEGGSSPLHF	TGTGCCAGCTCACCACCGGAAGGGGGCAGTTCACCCCTCCACTTT
TRBV7-2	TRBJ1-3	NA	NA	CASSFYRISGNTIYF	TGTGCCAGCAGCTTTTACAGAATTTCTGGAAACACCATATATTTT
TRBV24-1	TRBJ2-1	TRBD2	NA	CATSDRTSGVWNEQFF	TGTGCCACCAGTGACCGGACTAGCGGGGTTTGGAATGAGCAGTTCTTC
TRBV5-6	TRBJ1-2	TRBD1	NA	CASSWGTGGNGYTF	TGTGCCAGCAGCTGGGGGACAGGGGGCAATGGCTACACCTTC
TRBV24-1	TRBJ2-5	TRBD2	NA	CATSSSGGETQYF	TGTGCCACCAGTTCTAGCGGGGGAGAGACCCAGTACTTC
TRBV11-2	TRBJ2-1	NA	NA	CASSILERTNNEQFF	TGTGCCAGCAGCATCCTTGAGCGGACAAACAATGAGCAGTTCTTC
TRBV28	TRBJ1-2	NA	NA	CASSFTGNYGYTF	TGTGCCAGCAGTTTCACAGGGAACTATGGCTACACCTTC
TRBV28	TRBJ2-7	NA	NA	CASSLRAAGYEQYF	TGTGCCAGCAGTTTAAGGGCGGCCGGCTACGAGCAGTACTTC
TRBV7-2	TRBJ2-6	NA	NA	CASSLDWSGANVLTF	TGTGCCAGCAGCTTAGACTGGTCTGGGGCCAACGTCCTGACTTTC
TRBV28	TRBJ1-5	NA	NA	CASSPSSARNQPQHF	TGTGCCAGCAGTCCAAGTAGTGCGCGCAATCAGCCCCAGCATTTT
TRBV28	TRBJ1-4	NA	few	CASRTGLFNEKLFF	TGTGCCAGCAGGACGGGACTGTTTAATGAAAAACTGTTTTTT
TRBV6-6	TRBJ1-1	TRBD1	NA	CASSRTGVRGSTEAFF	TGTGCCAGCAGTCGAACAGGGGTCCGCGGTAGCACTGAAGCTTTCTTT
TRBV7-9	TRBJ2-2	TRBD1	NA	CASSPTGGGTGELFF	TGTGCCAGCAGCCCGACAGGGGGAGGTACCGGGGAGCTGTTTTTT
TRBV6-5	TRBJ1-4	NA	NA	CASSYRQGGEKLFF	TGTGCCAGCAGTTACCGGCAGGGTGGTGAAAAACTGTTTTTT
TRBV3-1/TRBV3-2	TRBJ2-2	TRBD2	few	CASSPRGGQYTGELFF	TGTGCCAGCAGCCCGCGGGGGGGCCAATACACCGGGGAGCTGTTTTTT
TRBV7-2	TRBJ2-2	NA	NA	CASSLVSQNTGELFF	TGTGCCAGCAGCTTAGTGTCCCAGAACACCGGGGAGCTGTTTTTT
TRBV15	TRBJ1-1	NA	NA	CATSRGGNTEAFF	TGTGCCACCAGCAGAGGTGGGAACACTGAAGCTTTCTTT
TRBV24-1	TRBJ1-5	NA	NA	CATNSYSNQPQHF	TGTGCCACCAACTCCTATAGCAATCAGCCCCAGCATTTT
TRBV7-9	TRBJ1-4	NA	NA	CASSSKATNEKLFF	TGTGCCAGCAGCTCCAAAGCAACTAATGAAAAACTGTTTTTT
TRBV4-2	TRBJ1-1	TRBD1	NA	CASSQSGTGITEAFF	TGTGCCAGCAGCCAATCCGGGACAGGGATCACTGAAGCTTTCTTT
TRBV5-6	TRBJ1-1	NA	NA	CASSLLGKSLNTEAFF	TGTGCCAGCAGCTTGTTAGGGAAATCGTTGAACACTGAAGCTTTCTTT
TRBV3-1/TRBV3-2	TRBJ2-1	NA	NA	CASSLLRDEQFF	TGTGCCAGCAGCCTTTTGCGCGATGAGCAGTTCTTC
TRBV2	TRBJ1-5	NA	NA	CASSDQAVSNQPQHF	TGTGCCAGCAGTGACCAAGCGGTTAGCAATCAGCCCCAGCATTTT
TRBV28	TRBJ1-3	NA	NA	CASTSRKSFSGNTIYF	TGTGCCAGCACCTCCCGGAAGTCTTTCTCTGGAAACACCATATATTTT
TRBV2	TRBJ2-3	TRBD2	NA	CASSIGGADTQYF	TGTGCCAGCAGTATCGGGGGGGCAGATACGCAGTATTTT
TRBV28	TRBJ1-5	NA	NA	CASSSLNVKGRGSNQPQHF	TGTGCCAGCAGTTCCCTCAACGTAAAAGGCAGGGGTAGCAATCAGCCCCAGCATTTT
TRBV24-1	TRBJ1-2	TRBD1	once	CATSDTVQGNYGYTF	TGTGCCACCAGTGACACCGTACAGGGGAACTATGGCTACACCTTC
TRBV6-5	TRBJ1-2	TRBD1	NA	CASSYGGQGTNYGYTF	TGTGCCAGCAGTTACGGGGGACAGGGGACAAACTATGGCTACACCTTC
TRBV4-3	TRBJ2-2	TRBD2	NA	CASSPQGTSGEAGELFF	TGCGCCAGCAGCCCGCAAGGTACTAGCGGGGAGGCCGGGGAGCTGTTTTTT
TRBV24-1	TRBJ1-2	NA	NA	CATSDLPVANYGYTF	TGTGCCACCAGTGATTTGCCCGTCGCTAACTATGGCTACACCTTC
TRBV9	TRBJ2-3	NA	NA	CASSGGLGAVESTDTQYF	TGTGCCAGCAGCGGAGGGTTGGGGGCAGTCGAGTCCACAGATACGCAGTATTTT
TRBV3-1/TRBV3-2	TRBJ1-3	NA	NA	CASSPGGNTIYF	TGTGCCAGCAGCCCCGGGGGAAACACCATATATTTT
TRBV5-6	TRBJ2-1	NA	NA	CASSLRRAYNEQFF	TGTGCCAGCAGCTTGAGGAGGGCCTACAATGAGCAGTTCTTC
TRBV2	TRBJ1-1	NA	NA	CASRQGIYTEAFF	TGTGCCAGCAGGCAGGGGATATACACTGAAGCTTTCTTT
TRBV13	TRBJ1-5	TRBD1	NA	CASSLNRGAQPQHF	TGTGCCAGCAGCTTAAACAGGGGGGCCCAGCCCCAGCATTTT
TRBV7-2	TRBJ1-3	NA	NA	CASSLVGDLSGNTIYF	TGTGCCAGCAGCTTAGTCGGGGACCTCTCTGGAAACACCATATATTTT
TRBV5-8	TRBJ1-5	TRBD1	NA	CASSRWDSPQPQHF	TGTGCCAGCAGCCGATGGGACAGCCCCCAGCCCCAGCATTTT
TRBV15	TRBJ2-2	TRBD1	NA	CATRPGQGYTGELFF	TGTGCCACCCGTCCGGGACAGGGCTACACCGGGGAGCTGTTTTTT
TRBV27	TRBJ1-5	NA	NA	CASSLVGDQPQHF	TGTGCCAGCAGTTTGGTGGGGGACCAGCCCCAGCATTTT